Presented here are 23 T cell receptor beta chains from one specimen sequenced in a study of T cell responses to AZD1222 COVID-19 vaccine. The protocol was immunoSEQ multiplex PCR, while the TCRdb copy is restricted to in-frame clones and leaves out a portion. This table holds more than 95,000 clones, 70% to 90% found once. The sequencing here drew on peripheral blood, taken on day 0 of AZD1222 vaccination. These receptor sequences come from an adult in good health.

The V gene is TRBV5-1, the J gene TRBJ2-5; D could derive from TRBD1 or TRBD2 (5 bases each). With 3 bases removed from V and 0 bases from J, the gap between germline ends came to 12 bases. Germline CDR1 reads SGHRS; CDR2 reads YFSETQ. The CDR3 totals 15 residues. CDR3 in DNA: TGCGCCAGCAGCTCCGGGGCCGGGTACCAAGAGACCCAGTACTTC. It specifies CASSSGAGYQETQYF.

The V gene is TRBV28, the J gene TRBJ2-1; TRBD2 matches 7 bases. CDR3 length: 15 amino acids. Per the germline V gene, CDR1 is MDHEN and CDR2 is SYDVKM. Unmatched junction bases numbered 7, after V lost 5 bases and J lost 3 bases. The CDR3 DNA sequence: TGTGCCAGCAGTCCTGGCGGGAGCGTCTACAATGAGCAGTTCTTC. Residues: CASSPGGSVYNEQFF. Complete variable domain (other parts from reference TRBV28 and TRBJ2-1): DVKVTQSSRYLVKRTGEKVFLECVQDMDHENMFWYRQDPGLGLRLIYFSYDVKMKEKGDIPEGYSVSREKKERFSLILESASTNQTSMYLCASSPGGSVYNEQFFGPGTRLTVL.

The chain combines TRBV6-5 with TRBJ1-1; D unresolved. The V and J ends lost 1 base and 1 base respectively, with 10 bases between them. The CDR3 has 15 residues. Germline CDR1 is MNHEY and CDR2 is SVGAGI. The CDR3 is CASSYYSRGNTEAFF. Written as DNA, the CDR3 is TGTGCCAGCAGTTACTACTCGCGGGGGAACACTGAAGCTTTCTTT.

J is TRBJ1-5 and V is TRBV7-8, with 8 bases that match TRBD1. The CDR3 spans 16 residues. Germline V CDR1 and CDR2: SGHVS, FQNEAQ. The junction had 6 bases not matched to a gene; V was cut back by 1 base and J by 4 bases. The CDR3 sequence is CASSLELGQENQPQHF. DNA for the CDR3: TGTGCCAGCAGCTTAGAGTTGGGACAGGAGAATCAGCCCCAGCATTTT.

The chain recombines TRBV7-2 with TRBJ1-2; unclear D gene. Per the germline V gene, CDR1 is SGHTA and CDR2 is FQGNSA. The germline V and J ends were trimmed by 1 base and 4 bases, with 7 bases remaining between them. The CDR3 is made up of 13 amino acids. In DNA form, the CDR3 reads TGTGCCAGCAGCTTAGGGCAGCGCTATGGCTACACCTTC. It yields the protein CASSLGQRYGYTF.

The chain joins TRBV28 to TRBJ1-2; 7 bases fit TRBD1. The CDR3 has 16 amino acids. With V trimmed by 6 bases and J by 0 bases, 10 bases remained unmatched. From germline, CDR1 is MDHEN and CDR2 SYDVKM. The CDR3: CASSQGGFPANYGYTF. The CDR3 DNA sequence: TGTGCCAGCAGCCAGGGGGGGTTCCCCGCTAACTATGGCTACACCTTC.

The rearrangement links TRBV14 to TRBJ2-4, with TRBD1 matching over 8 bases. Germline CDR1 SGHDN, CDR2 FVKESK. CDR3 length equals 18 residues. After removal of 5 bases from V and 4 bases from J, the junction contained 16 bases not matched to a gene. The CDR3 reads CASSCGQGEGRQKNIQYF. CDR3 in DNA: TGTGCCAGCAGCTGCGGACAGGGAGAGGGGCGGCAAAAAAACATTCAGTACTTC.

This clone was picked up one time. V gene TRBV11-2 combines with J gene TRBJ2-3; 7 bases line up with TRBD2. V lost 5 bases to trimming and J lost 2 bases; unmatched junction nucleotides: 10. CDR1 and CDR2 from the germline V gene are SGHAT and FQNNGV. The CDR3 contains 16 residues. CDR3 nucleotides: TGTGCCAGCAGCCTCGCCTCCCTAGCGGACACAGATACGCAGTATTTT. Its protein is CASSLASLADTDTQYF.

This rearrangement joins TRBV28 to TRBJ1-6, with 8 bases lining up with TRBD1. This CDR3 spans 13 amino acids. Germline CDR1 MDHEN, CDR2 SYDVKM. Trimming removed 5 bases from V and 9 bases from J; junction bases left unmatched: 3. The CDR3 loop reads CASSPGTGSPLHF. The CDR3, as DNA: TGTGCCAGCAGTCCCGGGACAGGTTCACCCCTCCACTTT.

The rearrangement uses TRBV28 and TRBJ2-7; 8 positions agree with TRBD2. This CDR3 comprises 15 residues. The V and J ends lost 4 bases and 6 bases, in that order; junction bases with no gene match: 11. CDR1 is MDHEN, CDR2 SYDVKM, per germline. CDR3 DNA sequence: TGTGCCAGCAGTTCACCGAACCGCGGGACTAGCGAGCAGTACTTC. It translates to CASSSPNRGTSEQYF.

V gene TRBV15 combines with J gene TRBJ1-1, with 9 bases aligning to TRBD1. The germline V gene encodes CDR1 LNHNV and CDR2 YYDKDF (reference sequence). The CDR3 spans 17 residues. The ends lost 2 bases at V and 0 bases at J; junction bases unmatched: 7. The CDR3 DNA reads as TGTGCCACCAGCAGATCGGGACAGGGCCTCATGAACACTGAAGCTTTCTTT. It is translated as CATSRSGQGLMNTEAFF.

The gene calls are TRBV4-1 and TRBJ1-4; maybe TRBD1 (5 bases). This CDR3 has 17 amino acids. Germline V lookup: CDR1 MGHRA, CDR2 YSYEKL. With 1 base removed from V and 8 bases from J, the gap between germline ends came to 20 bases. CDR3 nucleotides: TGCGCCAGCAGCCAAGGCCCCGTTTCGTACGGGGACGAAAAACTGTTTTTT. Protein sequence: CASSQGPVSYGDEKLFF.

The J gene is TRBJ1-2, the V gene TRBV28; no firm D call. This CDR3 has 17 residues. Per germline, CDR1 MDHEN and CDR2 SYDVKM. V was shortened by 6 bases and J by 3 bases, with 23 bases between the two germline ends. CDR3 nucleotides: TGTGCCAGCAGCCCCCCTCTATTACGGGGAGCATACTATGGCTACACCTTC. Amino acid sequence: CASSPPLLRGAYYGYTF.

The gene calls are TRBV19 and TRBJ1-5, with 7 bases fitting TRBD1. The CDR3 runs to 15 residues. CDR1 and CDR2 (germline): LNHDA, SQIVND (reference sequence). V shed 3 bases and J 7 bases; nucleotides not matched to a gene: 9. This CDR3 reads CASSIYVDRVQPQHF. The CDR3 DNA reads TGTGCCAGTAGTATTTATGTTGACAGGGTGCAGCCCCAGCATTTT.

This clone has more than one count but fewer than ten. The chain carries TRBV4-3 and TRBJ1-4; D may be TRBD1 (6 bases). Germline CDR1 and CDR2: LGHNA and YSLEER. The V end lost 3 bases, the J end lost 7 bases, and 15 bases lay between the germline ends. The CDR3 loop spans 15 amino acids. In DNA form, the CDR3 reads TGCGCCAGCAGCCAGGTACGGGGGGCTGTTGAAAAACTGTTTTTT. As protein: CASSQVRGAVEKLFF.

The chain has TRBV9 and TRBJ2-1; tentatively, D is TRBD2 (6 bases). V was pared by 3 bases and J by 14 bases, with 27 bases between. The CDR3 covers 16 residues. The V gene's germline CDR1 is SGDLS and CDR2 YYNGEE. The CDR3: CASSGPTSITPGKEFF. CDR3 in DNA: TGTGCCAGCAGCGGGCCGACTAGTATTACCCCGGGGAAAGAGTTCTTC.

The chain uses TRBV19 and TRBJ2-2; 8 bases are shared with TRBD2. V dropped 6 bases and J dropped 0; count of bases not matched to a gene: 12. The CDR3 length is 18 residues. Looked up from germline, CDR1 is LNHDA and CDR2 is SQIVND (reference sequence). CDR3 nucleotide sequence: TGTGCCAGTAGACCGGTCCTAGCGGGTCGGGCGAACACCGGGGAGCTGTTTTTT. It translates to CASRPVLAGRANTGELFF.

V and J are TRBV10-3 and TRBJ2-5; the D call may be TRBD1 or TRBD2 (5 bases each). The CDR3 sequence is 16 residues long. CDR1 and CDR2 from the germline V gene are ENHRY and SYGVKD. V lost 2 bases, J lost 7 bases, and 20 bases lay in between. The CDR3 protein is CAISEPERGAGPTQYF. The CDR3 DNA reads TGTGCCATCAGTGAGCCCGAGAGAGGGGCCGGTCCGACCCAGTACTTC.

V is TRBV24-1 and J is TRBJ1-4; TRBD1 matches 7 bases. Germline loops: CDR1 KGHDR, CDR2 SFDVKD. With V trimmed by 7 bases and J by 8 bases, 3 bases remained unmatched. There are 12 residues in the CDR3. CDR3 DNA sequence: TGTGCCACCAGCTCAGGGGGAGAAAAACTGTTTTTT. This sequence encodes CATSSGGEKLFF.

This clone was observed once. CDR3 nucleotide sequence: TGTGCCAGCAGCTCCACCGGTCAGACCATCACAGATACGCAGTATTTT. Its translation is CASSSTGQTITDTQYF. This chain links TRBV7-9 with TRBJ2-3; D remains unclear. CDR1 is SEHNR, CDR2 FQNEAQ, per germline (reference sequence). Trimming pared 4 bases from V and 2 bases from J, leaving 16 bases between. The CDR3 contains 16 residues. The variable domain in full, with the rest retrieved from reference TRBV7-9 and TRBJ2-3, is DTGVSQNPRHKITKRGQNVTFRCDPISEHNRLYWYRQTLGQGPEFLTYFQNEAQLEKSRLLSDRFSAERPKGSFSTLEIQRTEQGDSAMYLCASSSTGQTITDTQYFGPGTRLTVL.

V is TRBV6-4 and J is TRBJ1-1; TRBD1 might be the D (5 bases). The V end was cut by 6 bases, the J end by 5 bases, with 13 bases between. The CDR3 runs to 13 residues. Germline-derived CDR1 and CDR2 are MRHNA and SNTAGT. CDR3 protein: CASRYRSDTEAFF. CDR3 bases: TGTGCCAGCAGATACAGGAGCGATACTGAAGCTTTCTTT.

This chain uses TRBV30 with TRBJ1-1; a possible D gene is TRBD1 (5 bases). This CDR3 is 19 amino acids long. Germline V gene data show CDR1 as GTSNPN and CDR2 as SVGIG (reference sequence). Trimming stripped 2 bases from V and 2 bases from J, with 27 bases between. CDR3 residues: CAWSPPFYRPGEENTEAFF. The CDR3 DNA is TGTGCCTGGAGTCCTCCGTTTTACAGGCCGGGGGAAGAAAACACTGAAGCTTTCTTT.

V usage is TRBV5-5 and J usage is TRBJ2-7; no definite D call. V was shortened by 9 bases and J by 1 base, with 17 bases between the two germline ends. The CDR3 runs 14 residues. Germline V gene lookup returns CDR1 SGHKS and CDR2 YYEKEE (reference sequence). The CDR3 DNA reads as TGTGCCACCACCGCCCCTCTCGAGTCCTACGAGCAGTACTTC. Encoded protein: CATTAPLESYEQYF.